This T cell receptor (beta chain) is drawn from a study of long-term antiretroviral therapy in people with HIV. About the research overall: Initial samples were collected about a decade before the 2015 immediate-ART recommendation. General study points: With ART, diversity went up but was still lower than in transplant donor controls. Data on ART adherence, viral resistance or therapy changes were unavailable.

CDR1 LGHNA and CDR2 YSLEER come from the germline V gene. The CDR3 spans 14 residues. V gave up 1 base and J gave up 2 bases, with 8 bases separating them. Running of the v3.0 immunoSEQ assay took place at survey level. Sequenced by immunoSEQ multiplex PCR; TCRdb stores in-frame clones only, minus some. Among around 15,000 clones, 85% to 90% were seen once, and the ten largest hold approximately 12%. Points on this clone: Its antigen is still unknown.

Only United States sites treated participants with HIV. This chain joins TRBV4-3 and TRBJ1-2, with D unresolved. This receptor was identified in a man aged 45-65 years with HIV. Sequencing was performed on unsorted PBMCs, taken 0.7 years before starting antiretroviral therapy. The CDR3 reads CASSQVPENYGYTF. DNA of the CDR3: TGCGCCAGCAGCCAAGTTCCCGAGAACTATGGCTACACCTTC.